Listed here is a single TCR beta chain. Its antigen is undetermined. Extracted RNA was reverse transcribed, and the resulting cDNA served as sequencing template. Profiling relied on immunoSEQ multiplex PCR, and the TCRdb table lists in-frame clones only, not all of them. The sample holds roughly 190,000 clones, about three fifths seen once. The source of the sample is a study of CD8+ T cells in alopecia areata. Study-level results: Both scalp clonality and the expanded CD8+ clones among the top 100 showed a significant decrease with tofacitinib.

Stated treatment: oral pan-JAK inhibitor, 5-10 mg twice daily. Both peripheral blood and punch biopsies of lesional scalp skin were obtained from patients who had alopecia areata. Germline V CDR1 and CDR2: SEHNR, FQNEAQ (reference sequence). The CDR3 is 13 amino acids. Unmatched junction bases numbered 4, after V lost 7 bases and J lost 3 bases. The chain couples TRBV7-9 to TRBJ1-2; TRBD1 agrees at 8 bases. The receptor comes from a human donor with alopecia areata. Sequences were derived from CD4+ T cells sorted from blood, sampled at week 4, from a patient treated with tofacitinib. The CDR3 protein is CASKKTGDYGYTF. The CDR3 DNA reads TGTGCCAGCAAGAAGACAGGGGACTATGGCTACACCTTC.